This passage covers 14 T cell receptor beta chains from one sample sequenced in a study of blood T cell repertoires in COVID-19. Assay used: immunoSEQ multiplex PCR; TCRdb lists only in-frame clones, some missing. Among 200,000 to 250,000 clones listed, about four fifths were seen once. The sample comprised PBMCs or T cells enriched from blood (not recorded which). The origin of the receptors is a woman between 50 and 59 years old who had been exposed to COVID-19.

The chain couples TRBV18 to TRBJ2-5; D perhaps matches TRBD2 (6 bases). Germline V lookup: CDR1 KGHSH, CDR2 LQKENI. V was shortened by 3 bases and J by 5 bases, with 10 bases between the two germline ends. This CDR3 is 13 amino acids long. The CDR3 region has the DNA TGTGCCAGCTCACCGTTAGGAGGGGAGACCCAGTACTTC. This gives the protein CASSPLGGETQYF.

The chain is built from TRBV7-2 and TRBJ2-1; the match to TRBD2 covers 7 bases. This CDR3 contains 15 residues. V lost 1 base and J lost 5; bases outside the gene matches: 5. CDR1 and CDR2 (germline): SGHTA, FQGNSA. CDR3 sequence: CASSLGRGSNNEQFF. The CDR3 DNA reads TGTGCCAGCAGCTTAGGGCGGGGGAGTAACAATGAGCAGTTCTTC. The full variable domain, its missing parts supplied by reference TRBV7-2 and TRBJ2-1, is GAGVSQSPSNKVTEKGKDVELRCDPISGHTALYWYRQSLGQGLEFLIYFQGNSAPDKSGLPSDRFSAERTGGSVSTLTIQRTQQEDSAVYLCASSLGRGSNNEQFFGPGTRLTVL.

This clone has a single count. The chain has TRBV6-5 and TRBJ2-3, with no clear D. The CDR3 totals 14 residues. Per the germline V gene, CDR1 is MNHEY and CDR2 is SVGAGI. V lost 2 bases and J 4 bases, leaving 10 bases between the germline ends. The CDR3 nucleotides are TGTGCCAGCAGTTACGCGTCCGAGGCAGATACGCAGTATTTT. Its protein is CASSYASEADTQYF.

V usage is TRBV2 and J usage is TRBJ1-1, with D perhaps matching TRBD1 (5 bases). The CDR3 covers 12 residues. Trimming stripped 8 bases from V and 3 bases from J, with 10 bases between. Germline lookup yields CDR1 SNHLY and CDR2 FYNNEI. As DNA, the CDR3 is TGTGCCAGCGATTGGGGGGACACTGAAGCTTTCTTT. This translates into CASDWGDTEAFF.

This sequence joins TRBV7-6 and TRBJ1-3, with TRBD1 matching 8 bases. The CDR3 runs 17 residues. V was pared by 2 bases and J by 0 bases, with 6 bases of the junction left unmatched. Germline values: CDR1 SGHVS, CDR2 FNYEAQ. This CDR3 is CASSLRTGYSSGNTIYF. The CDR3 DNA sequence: TGTGCCAGCAGCTTAAGGACAGGGTACAGCTCTGGAAACACCATATATTTT.

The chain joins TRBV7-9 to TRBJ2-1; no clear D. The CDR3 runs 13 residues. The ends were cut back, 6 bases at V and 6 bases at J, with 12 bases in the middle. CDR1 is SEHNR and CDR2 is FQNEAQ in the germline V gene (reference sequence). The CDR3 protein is CASRHNSFNEQFF. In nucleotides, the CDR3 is TGTGCCAGCAGGCATAACAGTTTCAATGAGCAGTTCTTC.

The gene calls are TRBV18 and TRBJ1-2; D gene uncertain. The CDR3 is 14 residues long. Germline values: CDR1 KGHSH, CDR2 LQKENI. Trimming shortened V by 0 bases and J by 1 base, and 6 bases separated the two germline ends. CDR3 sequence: CASSPPAINYGYTF. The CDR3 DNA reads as TGTGCCAGCTCACCACCGGCCATTAACTATGGCTACACCTTC.

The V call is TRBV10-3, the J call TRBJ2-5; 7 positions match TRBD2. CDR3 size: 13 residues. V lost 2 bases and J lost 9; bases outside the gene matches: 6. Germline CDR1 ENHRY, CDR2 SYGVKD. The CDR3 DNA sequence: TGTGCCATCAGTGAGGAGCGGGGAAAGGCCCAGTACTTC. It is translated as CAISEERGKAQYF.

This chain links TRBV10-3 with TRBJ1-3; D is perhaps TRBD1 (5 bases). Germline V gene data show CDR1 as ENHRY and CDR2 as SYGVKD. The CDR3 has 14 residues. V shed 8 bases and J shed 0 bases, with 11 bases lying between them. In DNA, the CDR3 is TGTGCCATCCGCCAGGGACTCTCTGGAAACACCATATATTTT. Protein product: CAIRQGLSGNTIYF.

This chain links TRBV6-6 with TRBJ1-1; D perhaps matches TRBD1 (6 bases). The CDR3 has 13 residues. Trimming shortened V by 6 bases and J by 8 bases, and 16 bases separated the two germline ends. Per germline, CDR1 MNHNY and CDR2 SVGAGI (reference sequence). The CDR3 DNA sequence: TGTGCCAGCAGACCCCTCCCCCAGGGGGAAGCTTTCTTT. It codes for CASRPLPQGEAFF.

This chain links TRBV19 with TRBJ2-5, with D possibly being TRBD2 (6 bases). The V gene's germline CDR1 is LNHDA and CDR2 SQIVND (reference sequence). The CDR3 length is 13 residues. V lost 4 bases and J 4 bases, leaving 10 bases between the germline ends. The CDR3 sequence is CASSRDFRETQYF. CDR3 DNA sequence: TGTGCCAGTAGTAGGGACTTTCGAGAGACCCAGTACTTC.

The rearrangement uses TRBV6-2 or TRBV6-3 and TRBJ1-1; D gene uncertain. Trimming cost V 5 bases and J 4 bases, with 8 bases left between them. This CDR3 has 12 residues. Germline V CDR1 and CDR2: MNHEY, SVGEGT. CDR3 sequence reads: CASSRGGTEAFF. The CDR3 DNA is TGTGCCAGCAGTCGGGGAGGCACTGAAGCTTTCTTT.

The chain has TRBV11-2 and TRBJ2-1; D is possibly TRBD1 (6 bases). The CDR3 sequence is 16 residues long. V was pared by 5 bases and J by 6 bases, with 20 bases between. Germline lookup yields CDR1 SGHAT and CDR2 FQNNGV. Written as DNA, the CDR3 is TGTGCCAGCAGCCCACCCATCTTATTACAGGGCAATGAGCAGTTCTTC. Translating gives CASSPPILLQGNEQFF.

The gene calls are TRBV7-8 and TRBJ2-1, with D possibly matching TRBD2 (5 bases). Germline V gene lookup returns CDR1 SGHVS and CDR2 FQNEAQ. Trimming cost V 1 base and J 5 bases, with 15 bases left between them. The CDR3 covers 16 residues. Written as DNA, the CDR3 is TGTGCCAGCAGCTTAGTTTCCGGGGTTTTCGACAATGAGCAGTTCTTC. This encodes CASSLVSGVFDNEQFF.